A single T cell receptor (beta chain) is shown here with its context. Its target is unknown. The sample belongs to a study of T cell responses to AZD1222 COVID-19 vaccine. Overall study results and limits: Within unmutated variant regions lay the reported targets of nearly half of spike-specific TCRs.

This CDR3 contains 18 residues. The germline V gene encodes CDR1 MNHEY and CDR2 SMNVEV (reference sequence). Trimming shortened V by 2 bases and J by 3 bases, and 19 bases separated the two germline ends. Sequenced by immunoSEQ multiplex PCR; TCRdb stores in-frame clones only, minus some. The sample lists about 97,000 clones, roughly 84% occurring once. The sequence was obtained from an adult in good health. The starting material was peripheral blood, obtained on day 0 of AZD1222 vaccination. The rearrangement uses TRBV27 and TRBJ2-2; either TRBD1 or TRBD2 may supply D (5 bases each). CDR3: CASSLGVGLGTYTGELFF. The CDR3 DNA reads TGTGCCAGCAGTTTAGGGGTGGGTCTAGGGACGTACACCGGGGAGCTGTTTTTT.